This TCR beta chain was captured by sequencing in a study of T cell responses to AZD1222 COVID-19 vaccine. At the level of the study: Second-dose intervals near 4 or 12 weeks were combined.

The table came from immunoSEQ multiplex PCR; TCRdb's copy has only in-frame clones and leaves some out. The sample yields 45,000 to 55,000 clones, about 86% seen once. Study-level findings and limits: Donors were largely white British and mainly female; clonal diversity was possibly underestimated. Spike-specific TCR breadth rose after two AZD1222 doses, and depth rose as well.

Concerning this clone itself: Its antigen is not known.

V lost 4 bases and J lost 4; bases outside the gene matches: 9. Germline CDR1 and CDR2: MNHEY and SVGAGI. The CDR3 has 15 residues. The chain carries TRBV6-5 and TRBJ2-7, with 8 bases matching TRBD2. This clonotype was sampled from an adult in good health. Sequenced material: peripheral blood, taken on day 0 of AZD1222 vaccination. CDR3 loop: CASSFSPAGAYEQYF. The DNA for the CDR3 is TGTGCCAGCAGTTTTTCCCCAGCGGGAGCTTACGAGCAGTACTTC.